This T cell receptor (beta chain) was identified in a study of T cells in Graves' hyperthyroidism and ophthalmopathy. The CDR3 consists of 14 residues. With V trimmed by 5 bases and J by 1 base, 3 bases remained unmatched. It was RNA transcripts that yielded the amplified TCR beta CDR3 regions. First-round RT-PCR of the TCR CDR3 relied on the HTBI primer set. TCRdb passed the multiplex PCR reads through MiXCR, listing each CDR3 protein once. The sample records fewer than 700,000 distinct CDR3 sequences, 17% being singletons. Ophthalmopathy patients had Clinical Activity Score at least 3, NOSPECS grade at least 4, duration under 3 months. Patients showing uncontrolled infection, other autoimmune disease, pregnancy or lactation were ineligible. Extraction of PBMCs used under 13 ml of fresh peripheral blood. This clonotype was seen many times.

The specimen sequenced was blood. The gene calls are TRBV12-3 or TRBV12-4 and TRBJ1-1; 8 bases agree with TRBD1. The sequence derives from a woman aged 18-29 years with Graves' ophthalmopathy. CDR3: CASSAGTGNTEAFF. Here the CDR3 DNA reads TGTGCCAGCAGTGCCGGGACAGGGAACACTGAAGCTTTCTTT.